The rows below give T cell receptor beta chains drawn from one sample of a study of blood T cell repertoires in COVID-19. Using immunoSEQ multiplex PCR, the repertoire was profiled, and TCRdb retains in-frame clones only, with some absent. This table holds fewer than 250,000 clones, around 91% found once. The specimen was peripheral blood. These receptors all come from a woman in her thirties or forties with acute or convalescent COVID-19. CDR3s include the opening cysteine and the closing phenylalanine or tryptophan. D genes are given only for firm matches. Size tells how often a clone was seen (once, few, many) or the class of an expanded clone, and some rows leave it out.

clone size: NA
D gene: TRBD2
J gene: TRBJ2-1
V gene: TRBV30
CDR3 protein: CAWSLGWDYRVYNEQFF
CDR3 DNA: TGTGCCTGGAGCCTTGGTTGGGACTACCGAGTCTACAATGAGCAGTTCTTC

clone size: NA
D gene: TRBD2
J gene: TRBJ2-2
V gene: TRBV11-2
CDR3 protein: CASSLTSGGVNTGELFF
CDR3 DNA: TGTGCCAGCAGCTTAACTAGCGGGGGGGTGAACACCGGGGAGCTGTTTTTT

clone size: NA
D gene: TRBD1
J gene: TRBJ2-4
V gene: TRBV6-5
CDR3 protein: CASSYSGQGANIQYF
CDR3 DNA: TGTGCCAGCAGTTACTCGGGTCAGGGGGCGAACATTCAGTACTTC

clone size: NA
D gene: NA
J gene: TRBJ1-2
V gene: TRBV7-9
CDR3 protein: CATLTGTGYTF
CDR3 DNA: TGTGCCACCTTGACAGGCACGGGCTACACCTTC

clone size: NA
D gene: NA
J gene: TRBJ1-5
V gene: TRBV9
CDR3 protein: CASSADTGTHNQPQHF
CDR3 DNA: TGTGCCAGCAGCGCCGATACAGGGACGCACAATCAGCCCCAGCATTTT

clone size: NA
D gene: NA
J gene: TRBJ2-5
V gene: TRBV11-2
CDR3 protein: CASSRTVQETQYF
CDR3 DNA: TGTGCCAGCAGCCGGACAGTTCAAGAGACCCAGTACTTC

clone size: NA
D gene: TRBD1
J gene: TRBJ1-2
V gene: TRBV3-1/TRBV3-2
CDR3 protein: CASSLRDRGGGYTF
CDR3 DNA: TGTGCCAGCAGCCTTCGGGACAGGGGAGGCGGCTACACCTTC

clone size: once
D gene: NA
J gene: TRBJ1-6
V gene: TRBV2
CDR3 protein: CASEGDGNSPLHF
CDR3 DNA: TGTGCCAGCGAGGGGGACGGAAATTCACCCCTCCACTTT

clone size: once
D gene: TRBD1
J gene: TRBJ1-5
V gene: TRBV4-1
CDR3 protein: CASSQAGTGLQPQHF
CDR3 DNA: TGCGCCAGCAGCCAGGCCGGGACAGGGCTTCAGCCCCAGCATTTT

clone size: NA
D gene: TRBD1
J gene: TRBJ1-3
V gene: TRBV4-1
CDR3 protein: CASSQTPPRSGTGYGNTIYF
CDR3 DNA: TGCGCCAGCAGCCAAACTCCCCCCCGCTCCGGGACAGGGTACGGAAACACCATATATTTT

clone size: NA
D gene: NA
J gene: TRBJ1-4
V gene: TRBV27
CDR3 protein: CASSLETGTNEKLFF
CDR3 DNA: TGTGCCAGCAGTTTGGAAACAGGGACTAATGAAAAACTGTTTTTT

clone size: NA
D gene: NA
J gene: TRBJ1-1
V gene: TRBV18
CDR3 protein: CASSTAQNTEAFF
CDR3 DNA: TGTGCCAGCTCAACAGCCCAGAACACTGAAGCTTTCTTT

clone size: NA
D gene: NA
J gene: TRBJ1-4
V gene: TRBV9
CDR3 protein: CASSVGGVGEKLFF
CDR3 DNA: TGTGCCAGCAGCGTAGGCGGTGTTGGGGAAAAACTGTTTTTT

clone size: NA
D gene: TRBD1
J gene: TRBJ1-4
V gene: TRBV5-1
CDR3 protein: CASSWGTTGGNEKLFF
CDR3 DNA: TGCGCCAGCAGCTGGGGGACGACAGGGGGAAACGAAAAACTGTTTTTT